This T cell receptor beta chain emerged from a study of siplizumab effects on memory and regulatory T cells. Worth noting for this clone: Its specificity is unknown.

Unstimulated naive, memory, effector memory and TEMRA subsets were also sequenced, drawn from a few donor pairs. Per the germline V gene, CDR1 is DFQATT and CDR2 is SNEGSKA (reference sequence). Trimming cost V 4 bases and J 8 bases, with 12 bases left between them. This CDR3 region has 11 residues. Data came from immunoSEQ multiplex PCR; TCRdb stores just in-frame clones and leaves some out. The profile covers 9,200 or so clones, with nearly 70% appearing a single time and less than 80% taken by the ten largest. Whole-study results and caveats: Phenotypic classification as naive or memory proved unattainable for roughly 75-97% of proliferating CD4+ or CD8+ clones. Memory cells that were CD4+ and unstimulated gave rise to alloreactive sequences, which siplizumab significantly reduced.

Sequenced material: effector memory CD8+ T cells sorted from blood. Noted subset: unstimulated CD8+ effector memory T cells. This chain connects TRBV20-1 to TRBJ2-7; D is perhaps TRBD1 (6 bases). The sequence was obtained from a human donor in good health. The chain's CDR3 is CSAMGAGKQYF. CDR3 coding DNA: TGCAGTGCTATGGGGGCAGGGAAGCAGTACTTC.